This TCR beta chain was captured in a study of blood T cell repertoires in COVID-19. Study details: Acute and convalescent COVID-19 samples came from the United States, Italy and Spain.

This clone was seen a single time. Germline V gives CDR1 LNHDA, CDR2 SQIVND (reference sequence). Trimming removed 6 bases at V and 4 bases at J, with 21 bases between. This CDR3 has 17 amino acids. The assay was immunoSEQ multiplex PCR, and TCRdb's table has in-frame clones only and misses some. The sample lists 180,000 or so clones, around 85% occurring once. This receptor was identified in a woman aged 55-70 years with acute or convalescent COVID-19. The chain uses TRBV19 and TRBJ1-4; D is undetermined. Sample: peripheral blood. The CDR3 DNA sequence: TGTGCCAGTAGCCCTGGTGGAGGGCGGAGGATTAATGAAAAACTGTTTTTT. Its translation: CASSPGGGRRINEKLFF.